The TCR beta chain under discussion was sequenced for a study of OX40 agonist ivuxolimab in advanced cancers. In terms of the full investigation: The costimulatory receptor OX40 (CD134) was targeted by ivuxolimab, a fully human IgG2 agonistic monoclonal antibody. Patients were allowed to have had prior anti-PD-1, anti-PD-L1 or anti-CTLA-4 therapy, and 40% of the dose-escalation patients had previously received checkpoint inhibitors. Three dose-escalation patients achieved partial responses, one with hepatocellular carcinoma and two with cutaneous melanoma. In the dose-escalation cohort, 75% to 85% of patients were male, and the mean age was roughly 56 years with a range of about 20 to 80. The monotherapy dose-escalation portion (N ≈ 52 patients) of the phase I ivuxolimab trial is reported in the paper. Of the 50 to 55 dose-escalation patients, hepatocellular carcinoma was present in around 19, melanoma in about 15, renal cell carcinoma in 9 and head and neck cancer in 9. Intravenous ivuxolimab was administered to patients every 2 weeks at six dose levels: 0.01, 0.1, 0.3, 1.5, 3 and 10 mg/kg. Peripheral TCRbeta sequencing was intended to test whether TCR sequence diversity was altered and clonal T-cell expansion was caused by ivuxolimab. Overall study results and their limits: Low levels of normalized T-cell clonal expansion were also seen in some nonresponding patients. Partial responders in the 0.1-3.0 mg/kg groups had among the lowest normalized peripheral clonal expansion, especially among CD8+ T cells. After ivuxolimab, more expanded clones were found on average in CD8+ T cells than in CD4+ T cells. At doses from 0.1 to 3.0 mg/kg, clonal expansion was seen in both CD4+ and CD8+ blood T cells between baseline and week 6. The antigen specificity of the clonally expanded peripheral T cells was not determined.

To sequence the TCRbeta CDR3 region, genomic DNA was isolated from the sorted cells. The immunoSEQ Assay was used for sequencing of TCRbeta CDR3 regions. The table was pulled from immuneACCESS by TCRdb, which kept in-frame rearrangements only. Such tables lose some clones; where checked, under half of the loss comes from unresolved V genes, and the rest has no known cause. Counted in this sample were 85,000 to 100,000 clones; roughly 93% of them appeared once. The top ten clones comprise about 0.24% of the sample. Note on this clone: Its antigen specificity is not known. No qualities accompany the bases; no much larger clone lies one base away.

Patients with autoimmune disease history or receiving systemic immunosuppression were excluded from the trial. In every dose cohort, peripheral blood was drawn for TCR sequencing at baseline, cycle 4 day 1, and cycle 7 day 1. Samples came from an open-label, multicenter, first-in-human phase I dose-escalation trial of ivuxolimab. Adults with locally advanced or metastatic melanoma, renal cell, hepatocellular, or head and neck squamous cell carcinoma were enrolled in the trial. Before TCR sequencing, CD4+ and CD8+ T cells were separately sorted from peripheral blood. The clonotype originates from an adult with an advanced solid tumor such as melanoma, head and neck, liver or kidney cancer. Sequences were derived from CD4+ or CD8+ T cells sorted from blood, sampled in a trial of the OX40 agonist ivuxolimab.

The DNA reads as follows: TGTGCCAGCAGTGAGGAGTCAGGGGCCGATCAGCCCCAGCATTTT. Its protein is CASSEESGADQPQHF. The chain employs TRBV2 and TRBJ1-5; TRBD1 is a possible D gene, resting on 6 matching bases. CDR1 and CDR2 are read off the germline V gene as SNHLY and FYNNEI. Inclusive of the bounding cysteine and phenylalanine, the CDR3 is 15 residues long. Of the read, only the CDR3 DNA is kept; its 45 bases are in frame from base 1. V is cut by 3 bases and J by 5 bases, and the space between the germline ends is 14 bases.